The T cell receptor (beta chain) under discussion was sequenced for a study of T cells in localized non-small cell lung cancer. In the case of this clone: Its antigen is not known.

Findings and limits, study-wide: Sequence data derive from only one tumor region, so heterogeneity remains possible. Median approximately 50 top-100 tumor clones were shared with paired adjacent lung.

Repertoires were generated with immunoSEQ multiplex PCR, while TCRdb's copy carries only in-frame clones and drops some. The sample has roughly 64,000 clones; about four fifths are singletons. Germline V gene sequence: CDR1 SGHVS, CDR2 FQNEAQ. The length of the CDR3 is 17 residues. V lost 4 bases, J lost 4 bases, and 12 bases stayed unmatched. The source is a man aged 40-75 years with stage II lung adenocarcinoma. Here the sequenced sample was PBMCs, taken before any cancer treatment. J is TRBJ1-3 and V is TRBV7-8, with TRBD1 matching 8 bases. As DNA, the CDR3 is TGTGCCAGCAGCTCGGGACCGGGACAGGTCGGAGGAAACACCATATATTTT. It translates to CASSSGPGQVGGNTIYF.